The 17 T cell receptor beta chains below were found in one sample sequenced in a study of early T cells in non-severe SARS-CoV-2 infection. In TCRdb, the 5' RACE reads were re-called with MiXCR into one record per CDR3 protein. The table records roughly 40,000 distinct CDR3 sequences, 12% of them present only once. The sequenced material came from whole blood. Every receptor here comes from an adult who was a healthcare worker with PCR-confirmed SARS-CoV-2 infection or an uninfected control (not recorded which).

In this sample, this clonotype turned up many times. V and J are TRBV9 and TRBJ2-7, with 8 bases aligning to TRBD1. Per the germline V gene, CDR1 is SGDLS and CDR2 is YYNGEE. V gave up 0 bases and J gave up 5 bases; unmatched junction bases: 7. The CDR3 is made up of 15 amino acids. This CDR3 reads CASSVGGDRYNEQYF. The CDR3 nucleotides read TGTGCCAGCAGCGTAGGGGGGGACAGGTACAACGAGCAGTACTTC.

This clonotype was observed a few times. The chain couples TRBV5-1 to TRBJ2-7; 9 bases agree with TRBD1. The V gene end was trimmed by 8 bases and the J gene end by 3 bases; junction bases not matched to a gene: 9. The CDR3 sequence is 14 residues long. Germline V gives CDR1 SGHRS, CDR2 YFSETQ. The DNA of the CDR3 is TGCGCCAGTAGTACGGGACAGGGTCTCTACGAGCAGTACTTC. This sequence encodes CASSTGQGLYEQYF.

The chain carries TRBV11-2 and TRBJ2-7; D is unclear. There are 13 residues in the CDR3. V lost 5 bases, J lost 2 bases, and 10 bases lay in between. The V gene's germline CDR1 is SGHAT and CDR2 FQNNGV. CDR3: CASSRVTPYEQYF. The CDR3 nucleotides read TGTGCCAGCAGCCGAGTTACCCCCTACGAGCAGTACTTC. The full variable domain, in which reference TRBV11-2 and TRBJ2-7 provide the parts outside the CDR3, is EAGVAQSPRYKIIEKRQSVAFWCNPISGHATLYWYQQILGQGPKLLIQFQNNGVVDDSQLPKDRFSAERLKGVDSTLKIQPAKLEDSAVYLCASSRVTPYEQYFGPGTRLTVT.

This clonotype was seen a handful of times. The V and J genes are TRBV2 and TRBJ1-4, with a weak D call TRBD1 (5 bases). The germline V and J ends were trimmed by 7 bases and 10 bases, with 16 bases remaining between them. Germline V gene sequence: CDR1 SNHLY, CDR2 FYNNEI. This CDR3 region has 13 residues. In DNA, the CDR3 is TGTGCCAGCATTGACAGCCCCGGGAGAAAACTGTTTTTT. Protein: CASIDSPGRKLFF.

The chain carries TRBV6-2 or TRBV6-3 and TRBJ2-3; 10 bases align to TRBD2. V gave up 4 bases and J gave up 0 bases; unmatched junction bases: 7. Germline CDR1 and CDR2: MNHEY and SVGEGT. The CDR3 consists of 17 residues. The CDR3 region has the DNA TGTGCCAGCAGTTTCCCTTCACTAGCGGGGAGCACAGATACGCAGTATTTT. It is translated as CASSFPSLAGSTDTQYF.

The genes are TRBV12-3 or TRBV12-4 and TRBJ1-4; 9 nucleotides align to TRBD1. V shed 6 bases, J shed 8 bases, and the junction held 7 bases outside the gene matches. The CDR3 is 14 amino acids. For the CDR3, the DNA is TGTGCCAGCAGCAAAACAGGGGGCGAGGAAAAACTGTTTTTT. Translated, it gives CASSKTGGEEKLFF.

The chain carries TRBV7-3 and TRBJ2-7; D may be TRBD1 (6 bases). CDR1 is SGHTA and CDR2 is FQGTGA in the germline V gene. The CDR3 has 13 residues. V was shortened by 8 bases and J by 4 bases, with 15 bases between the two germline ends. CDR3 in amino acids: CASGYREGYEQYF. DNA for the CDR3: TGTGCCAGCGGGTACAGGGAAGGATACGAGCAGTACTTC.

This clonotype was recorded at least ten times. V usage is TRBV10-3 and J usage is TRBJ1-1; D ambiguous. Between the trimmed V and J ends, which lost 8 bases and 0 bases, there was a span of 10 bases. Germline CDR1 is ENHRY and CDR2 is SYGVKD. This CDR3 has 13 amino acids. CDR3 region: CAILGSMNTEAFF. CDR3 nucleotides: TGTGCCATCCTCGGCAGCATGAACACTGAAGCTTTCTTT.

The J gene is TRBJ2-3, the V gene TRBV27; D is uncertain. The germline V gene encodes CDR1 MNHEY and CDR2 SMNVEV (reference sequence). The CDR3 totals 13 residues. V shed 2 bases and J shed 0 bases, with 3 bases lying between them. CDR3 sequence: CASSLKSTDTQYF. CDR3 DNA: TGTGCCAGCAGTTTAAAGAGCACAGATACGCAGTATTTT.

The V call is TRBV11-2, the J call TRBJ2-1, with D unresolved. The CDR3 consists of 15 residues. CDR1 is SGHAT and CDR2 is FQNNGV in the germline V gene. V was trimmed by 2 bases and J by 4 bases, leaving 12 bases between them. The CDR3: CASSLNPMVYNEQFF. As DNA, the CDR3 is TGTGCCAGCAGCTTAAATCCGATGGTTTACAATGAGCAGTTCTTC. The full variable domain, with the rest looked up from reference TRBV11-2 and TRBJ2-1, is EAGVAQSPRYKIIEKRQSVAFWCNPISGHATLYWYQQILGQGPKLLIQFQNNGVVDDSQLPKDRFSAERLKGVDSTLKIQPAKLEDSAVYLCASSLNPMVYNEQFFGPGTRLTVL.

With respect to this clonotype: It may be a read error: a sequence one base away is much more abundant. The chain employs TRBV6-5 and TRBJ1-1; D is ambiguous. V gave up 7 bases and J gave up 0 bases, with 9 bases separating them. There are 13 residues in the CDR3. The germline V gene has CDR1 MNHEY and CDR2 SVGAGI. The CDR3, as DNA: TGTGCCAGCACGAGATCCATGAACACTGAAGCTTTCTTT. Amino acid sequence: CASTRSMNTEAFF.

The table lists this clonotype with many counts. The chain is built from TRBV20-1 and TRBJ2-1, with TRBD2 identical over 10 bases. The CDR3 runs 16 residues. V dropped 1 base and J dropped 2; count of bases not matched to a gene: 5. The germline V gene has CDR1 DFQATT and CDR2 SNEGSKA (reference sequence). The CDR3 DNA follows: TGCAGTGCTAGAGTAGCCAGCGGGGGGGCCTACAATGAGCAGTTCTTC. Translation: CSARVASGGAYNEQFF.

This clonotype was recorded at least ten times. V is TRBV4-2 and J is TRBJ1-1, with D hard to call. Germline CDR1 reads LGHNA; CDR2 reads YNFKEQ. There are 15 residues in the CDR3. Trimming shortened V by 2 bases and J by 0 bases, and 10 bases separated the two germline ends. As DNA, the CDR3 is TGTGCCAGCAGCCAACCTGGAGGGATGAACACTGAAGCTTTCTTT. It yields the protein CASSQPGGMNTEAFF.

This clonotype came up many times. The chain has TRBV7-9 and TRBJ2-7, with a possible D match to TRBD2 (6 bases). Germline V gene data show CDR1 as SEHNR and CDR2 as FQNEAQ (reference sequence). V lost 5 bases to trimming and J lost 4 bases, with 15 bases between them. The CDR3 covers 14 residues. For the CDR3, the DNA is TGTGCCAGCAGCCCTCCTGAGCGGGTTTACGAGCAGTACTTC. The encoded protein is CASSPPERVYEQYF.

This clonotype was seen many times. The chain has TRBV12-3 or TRBV12-4 and TRBJ1-5, with D unclear. Trimming took 5 bases from V and 15 from J, leaving 17 bases between them. The CDR3 covers 12 residues. The CDR3 bases are TGTGCCAGCAGTCATGGCCGAGCCAAGGTGCATTTT. It encodes CASSHGRAKVHF.

This clonotype was detected ten times or more. V and J are TRBV9 and TRBJ1-6; D gene uncertain. Per the germline V gene, CDR1 is SGDLS and CDR2 is YYNGEE. This CDR3 contains 14 residues. Between the trimmed V and J ends, which lost 3 bases and 5 bases, there was a span of 9 bases. In DNA, the CDR3 is TGTGCCAGCAGCGCCACACTTAATAATTCACCCCTCCACTTT. This gives the protein CASSATLNNSPLHF.

V is TRBV7-2 and J is TRBJ2-7; D is perhaps TRBD1 (6 bases). Germline V lookup: CDR1 SGHTA, CDR2 FQGNSA. This CDR3 has 15 residues. The V gene lost 4 bases and the J gene lost 3 bases, with 16 bases spanning the gap. CDR3 nucleotide sequence: TGTGCCAGCAGCTCCCAAGCCGGGACACTCTACGAGCAGTACTTC. The encoded protein is CASSSQAGTLYEQYF.